This T cell receptor beta chain was profiled in a study of T cell responses to AZD1222 COVID-19 vaccine. General study points: Close to half of spike-specific TCRs reportedly recognize unmutated variant regions. In all cases, repertoires were sampled only after the peak T cell response.

Worth noting for this clone: The antigen remains unidentified.

V lost 4 bases and J lost 3; bases outside the gene matches: 0. Germline V lookup: CDR1 MNHNY, CDR2 SVGAGI (reference sequence). The CDR3 loop spans 12 amino acids. The method was immunoSEQ multiplex PCR; TCRdb's version includes in-frame clones alone and lacks a portion of them. The sample has around 200,000 clones; around 93% are singletons. The receptor was isolated from an adult who received the MenACWY meningococcal vaccine as a control. The chain is built from TRBV6-6 and TRBJ2-7, with TRBD1 matching 7 bases. The source material was peripheral blood, sampled 28 days after the second dose of the MenACWY control vaccine. CDR3 in amino acids: CASSWTGYEQYF. Here the CDR3 DNA reads TGTGCCAGCAGTTGGACAGGCTACGAGCAGTACTTC.